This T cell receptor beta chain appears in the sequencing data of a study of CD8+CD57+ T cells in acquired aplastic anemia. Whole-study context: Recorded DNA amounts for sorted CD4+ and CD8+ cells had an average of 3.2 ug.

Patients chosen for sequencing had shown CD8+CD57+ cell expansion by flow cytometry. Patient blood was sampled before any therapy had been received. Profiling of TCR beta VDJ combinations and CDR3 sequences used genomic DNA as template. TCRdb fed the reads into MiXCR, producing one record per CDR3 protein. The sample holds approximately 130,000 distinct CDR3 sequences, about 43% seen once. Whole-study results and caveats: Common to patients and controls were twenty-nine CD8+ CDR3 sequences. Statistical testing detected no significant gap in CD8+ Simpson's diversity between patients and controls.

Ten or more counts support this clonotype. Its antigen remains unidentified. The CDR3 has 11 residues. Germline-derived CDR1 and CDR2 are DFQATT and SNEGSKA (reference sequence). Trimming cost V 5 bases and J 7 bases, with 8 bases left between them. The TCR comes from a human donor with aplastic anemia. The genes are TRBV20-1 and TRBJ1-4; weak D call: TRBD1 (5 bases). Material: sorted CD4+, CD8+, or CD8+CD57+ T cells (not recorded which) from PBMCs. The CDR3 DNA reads TGCAGTGCTGCAGGGAGTGAAAAACTGTTTTTT. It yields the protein CSAAGSEKLFF.